The rows below give T cell receptor beta chains drawn from one sample of a study of shared clonotypes between healthy human individuals. Some clones are missing from TCRdb's copy, which holds only in-frame ones; the method was immunoSEQ multiplex PCR. The repertoire includes 2.3 million or so clones, approximately 93% of them detected once, and about 0.39% sits in the top ten. What was sequenced was naive CD4+ T cells from PBMCs. These receptors came from a man aged 18 to 30 in good health. Some clones in this sample may be carry-over from other donors' samples. The CDR3 runs from the conserved cysteine through the conserved F or W. Each record gives: J gene, clone size, V gene, D gene, CDR3 protein, CDR3 DNA. D genes are given only for firm matches. Clone size is stated in some rows and not others, as once, few, many or a class when expanded.

TRBJ1-6	NA	TRBV4-3	NA	CASSQVRGGSPLHF	TGCGCCAGCAGCCAAGTTCGGGGAGGGTCACCCCTCCACTTT
TRBJ2-1	NA	TRBV9	NA	CASSVSTGAANNNEQFF	TGTGCCAGCAGCGTTTCAACGGGGGCGGCTAACAACAATGAGCAGTTCTTC
TRBJ2-4	NA	TRBV19	NA	CASSILRAFYF	TGTGCCAGTAGTATATTGAGGGCGTTCTACTTC
TRBJ2-5	NA	TRBV30	TRBD2	CAHTGGRASETQYF	TGTGCCCATACTGGGGGGAGGGCCTCAGAGACCCAGTACTTC
TRBJ1-1	NA	TRBV1	NA	CTSSPNHDGQQEHRNTEAFF	TGCACCAGCAGCCCCAATCATGATGGACAGCAAGAGCATAGGAACACTGAAGCTTTCTTT
TRBJ1-2	NA	TRBV7-9	NA	CASSLDRTSLYGYTF	TGTGCCAGCAGCTTGGACCGGACGTCCCTCTATGGCTACACCTTC
TRBJ2-7	NA	TRBV18	NA	CASSPHEYEQYF	TGTGCCAGCTCACCACACGAATACGAGCAGTACTTC
TRBJ2-5	NA	TRBV5-6	TRBD2	CASSPRRGGRARETQYF	TGTGCCAGCAGCCCAAGGCGGGGAGGGAGGGCCCGGGAGACCCAGTACTTC
TRBJ1-2	NA	TRBV7-2	TRBD1	CASSLGTGAPYGYTF	TGTGCCAGCAGCTTGGGAACAGGGGCCCCGTATGGCTACACCTTC
TRBJ1-2	NA	TRBV28	TRBD1	CASTGGGAVVYGYTF	TGTGCCAGCACTGGAGGGGGCGCAGTAGTCTATGGCTACACCTTC
TRBJ1-2	NA	TRBV5-1	NA	CASSGTPNYGYTF	TGCGCCAGCAGCGGGACACCTAACTATGGCTACACCTTC
TRBJ1-1	NA	TRBV5-8	NA	CASSPQTVGATEAFF	TGTGCCAGCAGCCCCCAGACAGTGGGAGCCACTGAAGCTTTCTTT
TRBJ2-5	NA	TRBV30	NA	CAWSQQETQYF	TGTGCCTGGAGTCAGCAAGAGACCCAGTACTTC
TRBJ1-5	NA	TRBV11-2	NA	CASSLGQTPGQPQHF	TGTGCCAGCAGCTTAGGACAGACCCCCGGTCAGCCCCAGCATTTT
TRBJ2-1	NA	TRBV7-3	TRBD1	CASSTDRAEQFF	TGTGCCAGCAGCACGGACAGGGCTGAGCAGTTCTTC
TRBJ2-1	once	TRBV25-1	TRBD2	CASRASGRDEQFF	TGTGCCAGCAGGGCTAGCGGGAGAGATGAGCAGTTCTTC
TRBJ1-5	few	TRBV28	NA	CASSSLLNQPQHF	TGTGCCAGCAGTTCGCTGCTGAATCAGCCCCAGCATTTT
TRBJ1-1	NA	TRBV5-6	NA	CASSALPQSTEAFF	TGTGCCAGCAGCGCGCTTCCGCAGAGCACTGAAGCTTTCTTT
TRBJ1-5	NA	TRBV7-2	NA	CASSLSPGNQPQHF	TGTGCCAGCAGCTTATCGCCGGGCAATCAGCCCCAGCATTTT
TRBJ1-2	NA	TRBV11-2	NA	CASSLVGARGGSEDGYTF	TGTGCCAGCAGCTTAGTAGGGGCACGGGGGGGCTCGGAGGATGGCTACACCTTC
TRBJ2-3	once	TRBV7-2	TRBD1	CASSLAGTGGTDTQYF	TGTGCCAGCAGCTTAGCCGGGACAGGGGGCACAGATACGCAGTATTTT
TRBJ1-4	NA	TRBV5-4	NA	CASSLGGVNEKLFF	TGTGCCAGCAGCCTAGGGGGGGTTAATGAAAAACTGTTTTTT
TRBJ1-3	NA	TRBV10-3	TRBD1	CAISESTGGTIYF	TGTGCCATCAGTGAGTCGACAGGGGGCACCATATATTTT
TRBJ1-1	few	TRBV5-1	NA	CASSQPANTEAFF	TGCGCCAGCAGCCAGCCAGCGAACACTGAAGCTTTCTTT
TRBJ1-2	NA	TRBV28	NA	CASAGAGITEDRGYTF	TGTGCCAGCGCAGGGGCAGGGATTACCGAAGATCGCGGCTACACCTTC
TRBJ2-7	NA	TRBV4-1	NA	CASSQGDSPAYEQYF	TGCGCCAGCAGCCAAGGGGACTCCCCAGCCTACGAGCAGTACTTC
TRBJ2-1	NA	TRBV15	NA	CATSRGALHNEQFF	TGTGCCACCAGCAGAGGGGCGTTGCACAATGAGCAGTTCTTC
TRBJ1-1	NA	TRBV7-9	TRBD1	CASSLDWAGGAFF	TGTGCCAGCAGCTTAGATTGGGCAGGGGGGGCTTTCTTT
TRBJ2-1	once	TRBV7-6	NA	CASSLGGGGLLPSSYNEQFF	TGTGCCAGCAGCTTAGGGGGAGGGGGCTTACTCCCGAGCTCCTACAATGAGCAGTTCTTC
TRBJ2-7	NA	TRBV5-1	NA	CASSTTPYEQYF	TGCGCCAGCAGCACAACTCCCTACGAGCAGTACTTC
TRBJ2-2	NA	TRBV30	NA	CAWVPRFGELFF	TGTGCCTGGGTTCCTCGGTTTGGGGAGCTGTTTTTT
TRBJ2-3	NA	TRBV27	TRBD2	CASKLAGADTQYF	TGTGCCAGCAAGCTAGCGGGAGCTGATACGCAGTATTTT
TRBJ2-7	once	TRBV5-1	NA	CASSPGTEQYF	TGCGCCAGCAGCCCCGGCACCGAGCAGTACTTC